The 5 T cell receptor beta chains given below trace back to one sample, sequenced in a study of Ad26.COV2.S vaccination and SARS-CoV-2 variants. Some clones are missing from TCRdb's copy, which holds only in-frame ones; the method was immunoSEQ multiplex PCR. The sample includes about 240,000 clones, roughly 90% of them seen just once. Documented treatment: 15 to 20 received Ad26.COV2.S at low or high dose, single or two shots; about 5 received placebo; per-sample allocation not given. The investigators took samples on day 63 after the first vaccine or placebo injection. The material was peripheral blood, obtained in a trial of Ad26.COV2.S vaccine versus placebo. These receptors all come from a person aged 18-65 years who received the Ad26.COV2.S COVID-19 vaccine or a placebo.

The rearrangement links TRBV27 to TRBJ1-4, with unresolved D. Germline-derived CDR1 and CDR2 are MNHEY and SMNVEV (reference sequence). Between the trimmed V and J ends, which lost 6 bases and 0 bases, there was a span of 8 bases. This CDR3 is 14 amino acids long. The CDR3 loop is CASRGFATNEKLFF. DNA of the CDR3: TGTGCCAGCAGAGGATTCGCAACTAATGAAAAACTGTTTTTT.

The genes are TRBV27 and TRBJ1-2; 7 bases fit TRBD1. CDR1 and CDR2 from the germline V gene are MNHEY and SMNVEV (reference sequence). With V trimmed by 5 bases and J by 4 bases, 10 bases remained unmatched. The CDR3 has 15 amino acids. CDR3 amino acids: CASSLDRDQIYGYTF. Written as DNA, the CDR3 is TGTGCCAGCAGTCTCGACAGGGACCAGATCTATGGCTACACCTTC.

The rearrangement links TRBV3-1 (or the pseudogene TRBV3-2) to TRBJ2-1; no firm D call. The V gene lost 1 base and the J gene lost 1 base, with 8 bases spanning the gap. The germline V gene encodes CDR1 LGHDT and CDR2 YNNKEL (reference sequence). This CDR3 has 15 amino acids. CDR3 amino acids: CASSQVGGSYNEQFF. The CDR3, as DNA: TGTGCCAGCAGCCAAGTAGGTGGTTCCTACAATGAGCAGTTCTTC.

The chain employs TRBV7-6 and TRBJ2-5; D is unresolved. Germline CDR1 is SGHVS and CDR2 is FNYEAQ. The CDR3 contains 13 residues. The V end lost 0 bases, the J end lost 5 bases, and 7 bases lay between the germline ends. CDR3 nucleotides: TGTGCCAGCAGCTTAGCTGACGGGGAGACCCAGTACTTC. Protein: CASSLADGETQYF.

This clone has a single count. The CDR3 DNA is TGTGCCAGCTCACCACCAGGTTCCGGCTACGAGCAGTACTTC. This codes for CASSPPGSGYEQYF. This chain joins TRBV18 and TRBJ2-7, with unresolved D. The germline CDR1 and CDR2 sequences are KGHSH and LQKENI. The CDR3 totals 14 residues. V dropped 0 bases and J dropped 3 bases, with 9 bases sitting between them. The whole variable domain, remainder taken from reference TRBV18 and TRBJ2-7, is NAGVMQNPRHLVRRRGQEARLRCSPMKGHSHVYWYRQLPEEGLKFMVYLQKENIIDESGMPKERFSAEFPKEGPSILRIQQVVRGDSAAYFCASSPPGSGYEQYFGPGTRLTVT.